This T cell receptor (beta chain) was sequenced during a study of blood T cell repertoires in COVID-19. Turning to the study itself: Nucleic acid was either cDNA or gDNA, and it came from T cells, B-cell-depleted T cells, or PBMCs.

The CDR3 consists of 16 residues. V trimming: 4 bases; J trimming: 8 bases; junction bases outside the gene matches: 5. The germline V gene has CDR1 LNHDA and CDR2 SQIVND (reference sequence). In the original workflow: Reference gene primer amplification gave estimated nucleated cell counts. Some clones are missing from TCRdb's copy, which holds only in-frame ones; the method was immunoSEQ multiplex PCR. Clone size and V and J calls were adopted from that table, with D and trimming inferred from the DNA. Of 85,000 to 95,000 clones listed, around 88% are singletons. Sequenced input: peripheral blood. This chain uses TRBV19 with TRBJ2-1; TRBD2 aligns across 16 bases. The source is a woman older than 75 with acute or convalescent COVID-19. The CDR3 loop is CASSNPGTSGGDEQFF. In nucleotides, the CDR3 is TGTGCCAGTAGTAACCCCGGGACTAGCGGGGGGGATGAGCAGTTCTTC.